One sample yielded the 27 T cell receptor beta chains listed below, sequenced in a study of blood T cell repertoires in COVID-19. Clones were sequenced by immunoSEQ multiplex PCR, and TCRdb holds only the in-frame ones, with some missing. The sample carries hundreds of thousands of clones, around nine tenths recorded once. Specimen: PBMCs or T cells enriched from blood (not recorded which). All receptors come from a man in his 60s who had recovered from COVID-19.

The rearrangement joins TRBV6-5 to TRBJ2-6; D uncertain. CDR1 and CDR2 from the germline V gene are MNHEY and SVGAGI. The CDR3 covers 15 residues. The V end was cut by 2 bases, the J end by 1 base, with 6 bases between. The chain's CDR3 is CASSYRRSGANVLTF. CDR3 DNA sequence: TGTGCCAGCAGTTACAGGAGATCTGGGGCCAACGTCCTGACTTTC.

In DNA, the CDR3 is TGTGCCAGCAGTTCAGCGGGGGGGTATGGCACAGATACGCAGTATTTT. Protein product: CASSSAGGYGTDTQYF. The chain couples TRBV2 to TRBJ2-3; 10 bases map to TRBD2. The germline CDR1 and CDR2 sequences are SNHLY and FYNNEI. This CDR3 region has 16 residues. V dropped 5 bases and J dropped 1; count of bases not matched to a gene: 6. The full variable domain, rest sourced from reference TRBV2 and TRBJ2-3, is EPEVTQTPSHQVTQMGQEVILRCVPISNHLYFYWYRQILGQKVEFLVSFYNNEISEKSEIFDDQFSVERPDGSNFTLKIRSTKLEDSAMYFCASSSAGGYGTDTQYFGPGTRLTVL.

This chain connects TRBV12-3 or TRBV12-4 to TRBJ2-1; D ambiguous. CDR3 length: 12 residues. Between the trimmed V and J ends, which lost 1 base and 9 bases, there was a span of 7 bases. This CDR3 is CASSLDSIEQFF. CDR3 DNA sequence: TGTGCCAGCAGTTTAGACAGTATTGAGCAGTTCTTC.

The CDR3 DNA reads as TGTGCCAGCAGGCCGGACAGGGTCGCCAATCAGCCCCAGCATTTT. As protein: CASRPDRVANQPQHF. This rearrangement joins TRBV6-5 to TRBJ1-5; TRBD1 agrees at 8 bases. V was pared by 6 bases and J by 3 bases, with 7 bases of the junction left unmatched. The CDR3 sequence is 15 residues long. CDR1 is MNHEY and CDR2 is SVGAGI in the germline V gene.

With regard to this clone: The junction differs from germline at one of its ends, possibly a read error. The CDR3 protein is CSAATDRGRIDF. CDR3 DNA sequence: TGCAGCGCCGCAACCGACAGGGGGAGGATAGACTTC. The rearrangement joins TRBV29-1 to TRBJ2-4, with 9 bases lining up with TRBD1. CDR3 length: 12 residues. CDR1 and CDR2 from the germline V gene are SQVTM and ANQGSEA.

The CDR3 DNA reads TGTGCCAGCAAGTATACAGGGGCGCAGGGCTACACCTTC. It is translated as CASKYTGAQGYTF. V is TRBV19 and J is TRBJ1-2; 7 nucleotides align to TRBD1. The CDR3 runs 13 residues. Trimming took 9 bases from V and 8 from J; bases not matched to a gene: 12. Germline V CDR1 and CDR2: LNHDA, SQIVND (reference sequence).

The rearrangement joins TRBV18 to TRBJ2-5, with D possibly being TRBD2 (5 bases). CDR1 and CDR2 from the germline V gene are KGHSH and LQKENI. This CDR3 has 17 residues. The V end lost 5 bases, the J end lost 1 base, and 20 bases lay between the germline ends. The CDR3 nucleotides are TGTGCCAGCTCAGCATTGCCCCCTCAGCGGACCCAAGAGACCCAGTACTTC. It encodes CASSALPPQRTQETQYF.

In this sample, this clone turned up a few times. The chain employs TRBV6-1 and TRBJ2-7; 9 nucleotides agree with TRBD2. The germline V gene encodes CDR1 MNHNS and CDR2 SASEGT. V lost 0 bases to trimming and J lost 0 bases; unmatched junction nucleotides: 6. This CDR3 contains 17 residues. CDR3 in amino acids: CASSEAVSGSYSYEQYF. CDR3 DNA: TGTGCCAGCAGTGAAGCGGTTAGCGGGAGCTACTCCTACGAGCAGTACTTC.

The chain carries TRBV6-5 and TRBJ1-1, with D uncertain. Germline V gene sequence: CDR1 MNHEY, CDR2 SVGAGI. The CDR3 has 12 amino acids. Deletions cut 7 bases from V and 1 base from J, with 7 bases between. DNA of the CDR3: TGTGCCAGCATCAAACAGAACACTGAAGCTTTCTTT. It yields the protein CASIKQNTEAFF.

The chain has TRBV3-1 (or the pseudogene TRBV3-2) and TRBJ2-7; D might be TRBD1 (6 bases). The CDR3 sequence is 10 residues long. The V gene's germline CDR1 is LGHDT and CDR2 YNNKEL (reference sequence). Deletions cut 11 bases from V and 3 bases from J, with 8 bases between. The CDR3 here is CAAGDYEQYF. The CDR3 region has the DNA TGTGCCGCAGGGGACTACGAGCAGTACTTC.

The table lists this clone with a count of one. The CDR3 DNA sequence: TGTGCCAGCAGCCCCCGGACAGGGAACAATGAGCAGTTCTTC. Translation: CASSPRTGNNEQFF. The rearrangement uses TRBV5-4 and TRBJ2-1; 8 bases agree with TRBD1. Germline CDR1 reads SGHNT; CDR2 reads YYREEE (reference sequence). The trim removed 4 bases at V and 5 bases at J, leaving 5 bases unmatched. The CDR3 length is 14 residues.

The CDR3 coding sequence is TGTGCCACCAGCAGAGCACGACAGGGGAACACTGAAGCTTTCTTT. Residues: CATSRARQGNTEAFF. This chain joins TRBV15 and TRBJ1-1; 7 nucleotides align to TRBD1. CDR3 length equals 15 residues. The V and J ends lost 1 base and 1 base, in that order; junction bases with no gene match: 3. Germline loops: CDR1 LNHNV, CDR2 YYDKDF (reference sequence).

The chain joins TRBV10-3 to TRBJ1-5, with D tentatively TRBD1 (6 bases). Germline CDR1 ENHRY, CDR2 SYGVKD. With 6 bases removed from V and 5 bases from J, the gap between germline ends came to 11 bases. CDR3 length equals 13 residues. CDR3 region: CAIRGAGDQPQHF. In nucleotides, the CDR3 is TGTGCCATCAGGGGGGCAGGGGATCAGCCCCAGCATTTT.

The rearrangement joins TRBV18 to TRBJ2-5; 7 bases are shared with TRBD1. V was pared by 7 bases and J by 1 base, with 9 bases of the junction left unmatched. The CDR3 totals 15 residues. Looked up from germline, CDR1 is KGHSH and CDR2 is LQKENI. The DNA of the CDR3 is TGTGCCAGCTTGCGGCCCGGGACAGCCCAAGAGACCCAGTACTTC. Translated: CASLRPGTAQETQYF.

The chain carries TRBV30 and TRBJ2-3, with TRBD1 as a possible D gene (5 bases). Germline CDR1 and CDR2: GTSNPN and SVGIG (reference sequence). The CDR3 totals 13 residues. Trimming shortened V by 2 bases and J by 4 bases, and 10 bases separated the two germline ends. The CDR3 DNA reads as TGTGCCTGGAGTCCGACAGTTCCAGATACGCAGTATTTT. Translated: CAWSPTVPDTQYF.

The chain joins TRBV6-5 to TRBJ1-2; D ambiguous. The germline gives CDR1 MNHEY, CDR2 SVGAGI. The CDR3 sequence is 14 residues long. V lost 2 bases to trimming and J lost 4 bases, with 11 bases between them. The CDR3 DNA reads TGTGCCAGCAGTTACGGCGGCAGAGGCTATGGCTACACCTTC. Translating it yields CASSYGGRGYGYTF.

The genes are TRBV30 and TRBJ2-1; TRBD1 aligns across 10 bases. This CDR3 spans 13 amino acids. Germline-derived CDR1 and CDR2 are GTSNPN and SVGIG (reference sequence). CDR3 sequence (DNA): TGTGCAACAGACAGGGGGCTGTACAATGAGCAGTTCTTC. Translating it yields CATDRGLYNEQFF.

The chain has TRBV19 and TRBJ2-7; weak D call: TRBD2 (5 bases). Between the trimmed V and J ends, which lost 3 bases and 1 base, there was a span of 13 bases. The germline gives CDR1 LNHDA, CDR2 SQIVND (reference sequence). The CDR3 totals 15 residues. For the CDR3, the DNA is TGTGCCAGTAGTATTACGGCTAGCCCTTCCTACGAGCAGTACTTC. It is translated as CASSITASPSYEQYF.

The chain combines TRBV18 with TRBJ2-1; TRBD2 aligns across 11 bases. The V segment lost 3 bases and the J segment 6 bases; nucleotides outside the gene matches: 4. CDR1 is KGHSH and CDR2 is LQKENI in the germline V gene. This CDR3 region has 15 residues. CDR3 nucleotides: TGTGCCAGCTCACCCCTAGCGGGAGGAGTCAATGAGCAGTTCTTC. Its translation is CASSPLAGGVNEQFF.

This clone was observed once. CDR3 sequence reads: CSAARETQYF. DNA of the CDR3: TGCAGTGCTGCCCGGGAGACCCAGTACTTC. This rearrangement joins TRBV20-1 to TRBJ2-5; no definite D call. V lost 5 bases and J lost 5, with 6 bases in between. Germline V gene sequence: CDR1 DFQATT, CDR2 SNEGSKA (reference sequence). The CDR3 consists of 10 residues.

The gene calls are TRBV18 and TRBJ1-1; D ambiguous. Germline assignment: CDR1 KGHSH and CDR2 LQKENI. V was cut by 2 bases and J by 5 bases, with 12 bases left in between. The CDR3 spans 14 residues. Here the CDR3 DNA reads TGTGCCAGCTCACCAGAGATAGCCCGGACTGAAGCTTTCTTT. It specifies CASSPEIARTEAFF.

V gene TRBV20-1 combines with J gene TRBJ2-1, with D possibly being TRBD1 (6 bases). From germline, CDR1 is DFQATT and CDR2 SNEGSKA (reference sequence). CDR3 length equals 10 residues. Trimming cost V 2 bases and J 10 bases, with 6 bases left between them. The CDR3 nucleotides are TGCAGTGCTAGACAGGGGGAGCAGTTCTTC. As protein: CSARQGEQFF.

This rearrangement joins TRBV15 to TRBJ2-7; a possible D gene is TRBD1 (5 bases). The V end was cut by 0 bases, the J end by 3 bases, with 6 bases between. From germline, CDR1 is LNHNV and CDR2 YYDKDF (reference sequence). The CDR3 is made up of 13 amino acids. CDR3 DNA sequence: TGTGCCACCAGCAGAGATAGGGGCTACGAGCAGTACTTC. This encodes CATSRDRGYEQYF.

The chain has TRBV19 and TRBJ1-1; 9 bases line up with TRBD1. The V gene's germline CDR1 is LNHDA and CDR2 SQIVND (reference sequence). There are 14 residues in the CDR3. The J segment lost 6 bases and the V segment lost 6 bases, leaving 8 bases of the junction unmatched. Here the CDR3 reads CASSARDRVAEAFF. CDR3 DNA: TGTGCCAGTAGCGCCCGGGACAGGGTAGCTGAAGCTTTCTTT.

The chain is built from TRBV16 and TRBJ1-5; D not resolved. V lost 0 bases and J 3 bases, leaving 12 bases between the germline ends. CDR1 and CDR2 from the germline V gene are KGHSY and FQNENV. The CDR3 runs to 16 residues. The DNA for the CDR3 is TGTGCCAGCAGCCAATCGATCACGGGAATCAATCAGCCCCAGCATTTT. Protein: CASSQSITGINQPQHF.

This clone has a handful of counts. The chain is built from TRBV7-9 and TRBJ1-1; D remains unclear. Trimming removed 2 bases from V and 5 bases from J, with 9 bases in between. The V gene's germline CDR1 is SEHNR and CDR2 FQNEAQ (reference sequence). The CDR3 length is 13 residues. The CDR3 reads CASSLFQRTEAFF. CDR3 nucleotides: TGTGCCAGCAGCTTATTTCAGAGGACTGAAGCTTTCTTT.

This clone was seen a handful of times. The rearrangement joins TRBV5-5 to TRBJ1-1; D uncertain. The V gene's germline CDR1 is SGHKS and CDR2 YYEKEE (reference sequence). The CDR3 has 15 residues. V gave up 0 bases and J gave up 1 base, with 10 bases separating them. The CDR3 sequence: CASSLEYSQNTEAFF. CDR3 sequence (DNA): TGTGCCAGCAGCTTGGAGTACAGCCAGAACACTGAAGCTTTCTTT.